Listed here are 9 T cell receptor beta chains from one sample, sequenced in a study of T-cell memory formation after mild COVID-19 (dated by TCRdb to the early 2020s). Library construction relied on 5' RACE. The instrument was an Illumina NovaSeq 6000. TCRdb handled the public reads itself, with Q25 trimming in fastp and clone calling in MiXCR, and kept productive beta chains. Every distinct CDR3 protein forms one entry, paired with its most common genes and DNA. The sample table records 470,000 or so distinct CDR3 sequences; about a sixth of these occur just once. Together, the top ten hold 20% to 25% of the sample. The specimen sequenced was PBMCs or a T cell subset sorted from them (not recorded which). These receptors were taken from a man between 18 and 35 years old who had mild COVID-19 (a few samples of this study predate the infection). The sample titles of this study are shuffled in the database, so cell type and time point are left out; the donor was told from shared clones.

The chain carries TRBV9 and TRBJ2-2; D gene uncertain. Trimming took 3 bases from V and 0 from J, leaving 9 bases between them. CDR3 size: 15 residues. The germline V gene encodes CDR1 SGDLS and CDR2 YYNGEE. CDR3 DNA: TGTGCCAGCAGCGCCCCGTCTGCGAACACCGGGGAGCTGTTTTTT. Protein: CASSAPSANTGELFF.

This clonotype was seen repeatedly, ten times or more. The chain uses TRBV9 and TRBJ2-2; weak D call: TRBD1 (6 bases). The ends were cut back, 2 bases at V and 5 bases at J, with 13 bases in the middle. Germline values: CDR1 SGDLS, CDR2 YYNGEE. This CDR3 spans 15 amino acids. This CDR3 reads CASSVGGSGTGELFF. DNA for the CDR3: TGTGCCAGCAGCGTTGGGGGCTCGGGAACCGGGGAGCTGTTTTTT.

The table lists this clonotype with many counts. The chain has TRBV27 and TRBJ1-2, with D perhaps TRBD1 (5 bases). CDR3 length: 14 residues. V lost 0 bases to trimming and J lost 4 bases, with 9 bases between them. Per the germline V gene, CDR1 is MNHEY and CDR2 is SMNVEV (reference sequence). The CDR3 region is CASSLSGESYGYTF. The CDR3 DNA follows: TGTGCCAGCAGTTTATCGGGGGAAAGCTATGGCTACACCTTC.

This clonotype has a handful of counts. The chain's CDR3 is CAISGNRGRNQPQHF. The CDR3, as DNA: TGTGCCATCAGTGGTAACAGGGGTCGCAATCAGCCCCAGCATTTT. The chain links TRBV10-3 to TRBJ1-5, with TRBD1 matching over 7 bases. This CDR3 contains 15 residues. Germline CDR1 reads ENHRY; CDR2 reads SYGVKD. J lost 2 bases, V lost 4 bases, and 5 bases had no gene match.

The chain's CDR3 is CASSPRRQGGIETQYF. The CDR3 DNA sequence: TGTGCCAGCAGCCCTAGGAGACAGGGGGGGATAGAGACCCAGTACTTC. This chain connects TRBV7-2 to TRBJ2-5, with 9 nucleotides matching TRBD1. CDR1 and CDR2 (germline): SGHTA, FQGNSA. The CDR3 sequence is 16 residues long. The J segment lost 4 bases and the V segment lost 5 bases, leaving 11 bases of the junction unmatched.

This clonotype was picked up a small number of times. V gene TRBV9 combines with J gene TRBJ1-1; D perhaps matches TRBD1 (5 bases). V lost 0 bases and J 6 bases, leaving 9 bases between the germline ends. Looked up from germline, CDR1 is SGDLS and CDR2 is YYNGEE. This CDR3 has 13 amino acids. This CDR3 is CASSVGGGPEAFF. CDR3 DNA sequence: TGTGCCAGCAGCGTAGGGGGGGGACCTGAAGCTTTCTTT. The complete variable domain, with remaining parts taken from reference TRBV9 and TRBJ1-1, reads DSGVTQTPKHLITATGQRVTLRCSPRSGDLSVYWYQQSLDQGLQFLIQYYNGEERAKGNILERFSAQQFPDLHSELNLSSLELGDSALYFCASSVGGGPEAFFGQGTRLTVV.

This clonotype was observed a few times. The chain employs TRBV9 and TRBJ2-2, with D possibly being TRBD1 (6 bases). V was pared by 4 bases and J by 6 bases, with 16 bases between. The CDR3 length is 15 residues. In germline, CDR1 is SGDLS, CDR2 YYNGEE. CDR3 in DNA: TGTGCCAGCAGCCCGACAGGCAATTCCCCCGGGGAGCTGTTTTTT. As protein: CASSPTGNSPGELFF.

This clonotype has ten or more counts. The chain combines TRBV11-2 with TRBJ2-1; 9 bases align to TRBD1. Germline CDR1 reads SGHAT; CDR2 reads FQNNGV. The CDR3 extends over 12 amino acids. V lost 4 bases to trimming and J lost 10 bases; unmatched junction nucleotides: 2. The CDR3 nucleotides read TGTGCCAGCAGCTCTGGGACAGGGGAGCAGTTCTTC. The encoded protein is CASSSGTGEQFF.

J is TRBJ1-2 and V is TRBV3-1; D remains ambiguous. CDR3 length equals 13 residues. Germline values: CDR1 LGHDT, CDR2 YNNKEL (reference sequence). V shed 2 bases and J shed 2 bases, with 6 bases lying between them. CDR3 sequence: CASSQPLNYGYTF. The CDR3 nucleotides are TGTGCCAGCAGCCAACCTCTCAACTATGGCTACACCTTC.